A single sample is the source of the 16 T cell receptor beta chains below, sequenced in a study of cytomegalovirus exposure and HLA in healthy donors. This PCR relied on a set of 60 Vbeta primers and 13 Jbeta primers. Produced via immunoSEQ multiplex PCR; TCRdb's table is partial and in-frame only. Of 150,000 or so clones detected, approximately 79% appear once; the ten largest clones hold 0.85% to 1%. The material sequenced was PBMCs. These receptors all come from a woman in her forties or fifties in good health and CMV-seropositive.

The rearrangement links TRBV7-2 to TRBJ2-1; the D gene is possibly TRBD1 (5 bases). CDR1 SGHTA and CDR2 FQGNSA come from the germline V gene. V was clipped by 6 bases and J by 4 bases, with 7 bases between them. The CDR3 consists of 12 residues. CDR3 sequence: CASRDNYNEQFF. For the CDR3, the DNA is TGTGCCAGCAGGGACAATTACAATGAGCAGTTCTTC.

CDR3 bases: TGTGCCAGCATCGTAGGGGCGGGGGGTAGGAATGAGCAGTTCTTC. It translates to CASIVGAGGRNEQFF. The gene calls are TRBV28 and TRBJ2-1, with 8 positions matching TRBD2. CDR3 length: 15 residues. The germline gives CDR1 MDHEN, CDR2 SYDVKM. V shed 7 bases and J 7 bases; nucleotides not matched to a gene: 12.

V and J are TRBV18 and TRBJ1-2; 11 positions match TRBD1. The CDR3 contains 15 residues. Trimming took 3 bases from V and 1 from J; bases not matched to a gene: 1. Germline CDR1 is KGHSH and CDR2 is LQKENI. The CDR3 region has the DNA TGTGCCAGCTCACCGGGACAGGGGGATAACTATGGCTACACCTTC. This translates into CASSPGQGDNYGYTF.

The rearrangement joins TRBV7-9 to TRBJ2-3, with a weak D call TRBD2 (6 bases). This CDR3 region has 14 residues. Germline loops: CDR1 SEHNR, CDR2 FQNEAQ (reference sequence). Trimming shortened V by 2 bases and J by 3 bases, and 9 bases separated the two germline ends. CDR3 amino acids: CASSLWGVTDTQYF. Here the CDR3 DNA reads TGTGCCAGCAGCTTATGGGGGGTGACAGATACGCAGTATTTT.

The chain is built from TRBV15 and TRBJ1-4; D is unclear. The germline V gene encodes CDR1 LNHNV and CDR2 YYDKDF (reference sequence). The V end was cut by 5 bases, the J end by 4 bases, with 17 bases between. The CDR3 has 16 amino acids. CDR3 DNA sequence: TGTGCCACCAGCCTCAGAGGGAAGTACGATAATGAAAAACTGTTTTTT. It translates to CATSLRGKYDNEKLFF.

V usage is TRBV19 and J usage is TRBJ2-5, with a tentative D call TRBD2 (5 bases). This CDR3 is built from 14 residues. Germline-derived CDR1 and CDR2 are LNHDA and SQIVND (reference sequence). Trimming took 1 base from V and 3 from J, leaving 9 bases between them. As DNA, the CDR3 is TGTGCCAGTAGTATAGGACTATCCAAAGAGACCCAGTACTTC. This translates into CASSIGLSKETQYF.

V gene TRBV4-1 combines with J gene TRBJ2-1; perhaps TRBD2 as D (5 bases). The CDR3 sequence is 15 residues long. The germline V gene has CDR1 MGHRA and CDR2 YSYEKL. Trimming stripped 0 bases from V and 3 bases from J, with 9 bases between. The DNA of the CDR3 is TGCGCCAGCAGCCAAGACCAGCGGAACTACAATGAGCAGTTCTTC. This translates into CASSQDQRNYNEQFF.

CDR3 in amino acids: CASSLGQRFPLYGYTF. The CDR3 DNA reads TGTGCCAGCAGCTTGGGACAGAGATTTCCCCTCTATGGCTACACCTTC. The rearrangement uses TRBV7-8 and TRBJ1-2, with 7 bases aligning to TRBD1. The CDR3 spans 16 residues. Per germline, CDR1 SGHVS and CDR2 FQNEAQ. V gave up 3 bases and J gave up 4 bases; unmatched junction bases: 11.

This rearrangement joins TRBV13 to TRBJ2-3, with 8 bases that match TRBD1. Germline V gene sequence: CDR1 PRHDT, CDR2 FYEKMQ (reference sequence). CDR3 length: 16 residues. The junction had 5 bases not matched to a gene; V was cut back by 2 bases and J by 1 base. DNA for the CDR3: TGTGCCAGCAGCTTATCGACCAGGGGGCGCACAGATACGCAGTATTTT. Its translation: CASSLSTRGRTDTQYF.

V gene TRBV2 combines with J gene TRBJ2-3; D may be TRBD2 (6 bases). CDR1 is SNHLY and CDR2 is FYNNEI in the germline V gene. CDR3 length: 13 amino acids. V gave up 5 bases and J gave up 4 bases, with 10 bases separating them. The CDR3: CASSPRLADTQYF. CDR3 nucleotides: TGTGCCAGCAGTCCTCGACTAGCAGATACGCAGTATTTT.

V usage is TRBV4-1 and J usage is TRBJ1-1; a possible D gene is TRBD1 (5 bases). Between the trimmed V and J ends, which lost 4 bases and 3 bases, there was a span of 18 bases. This CDR3 is 16 amino acids long. The germline gives CDR1 MGHRA, CDR2 YSYEKL. CDR3 DNA sequence: TGCGCCAGCAGCCCCCCGTCGGGGGGTCGGTACACTGAAGCTTTCTTT. It specifies CASSPPSGGRYTEAFF.

This chain links TRBV4-1 with TRBJ2-6, with 8 bases aligning to TRBD1. V dropped 1 base and J dropped 2; count of bases not matched to a gene: 1. The CDR3 runs 16 residues. CDR1 and CDR2 from the germline V gene are MGHRA and YSYEKL. CDR3 bases: TGCGCCAGCAGCCAAGCGGACAGGGCTGGGGCCAACGTCCTGACTTTC. Protein: CASSQADRAGANVLTF.

The gene calls are TRBV11-2 and TRBJ1-6; 7 bases fit TRBD1. The J segment lost 7 bases and the V segment lost 5 bases, leaving 8 bases of the junction unmatched. The germline gives CDR1 SGHAT, CDR2 FQNNGV. The CDR3 is 15 amino acids. The chain's CDR3 is CASSQTGTENSPLHF. DNA for the CDR3: TGTGCCAGCAGCCAAACCGGGACAGAGAATTCACCCCTCCACTTT.

This clone has a single count. The chain carries TRBV6-5 and TRBJ2-5; possible D gene TRBD1, 5 bases. The DNA matches TRBJ2-7 better at its end, which makes the J call doubtful. The germline gives CDR1 MNHEY, CDR2 SVGAGI. The CDR3 sequence is 14 residues long. This chain's CDR3 is CASSYRGRTYEQYF. CDR3 sequence (DNA): TGTGCCAGCAGTTACAGGGGCCGTACCTACGAGCAGTACTTC.

J is TRBJ1-1 and V is TRBV18; no definite D call. CDR1 and CDR2 from the germline V gene are KGHSH and LQKENI. This CDR3 has 12 residues. Trimming stripped 4 bases from V and 1 base from J, with 4 bases between. CDR3 sequence reads: CASSRQNTEAFF. In DNA form, the CDR3 reads TGTGCCAGCTCACGACAGAACACTGAAGCTTTCTTT.

V and J are TRBV10-3 and TRBJ1-1; D is unresolved. The CDR3 is made up of 12 amino acids. The V end lost 3 bases, the J end lost 0 bases, and 2 bases lay between the germline ends. CDR1 is ENHRY and CDR2 is SYGVKD in the germline V gene. The CDR3 sequence is CAISDMNTEAFF. As DNA, the CDR3 is TGTGCCATCAGTGATATGAACACTGAAGCTTTCTTT.